These T cell receptor beta chains were read from a single sample in a study of cytomegalovirus exposure and HLA in healthy donors. Method: immunoSEQ multiplex PCR; TCRdb's copy keeps in-frame clones and lacks some. Of around 130,000 clones listed, approximately 85% are singletons. Sequenced: PBMCs. Receptors originate from a boy aged 5-17 years in good health and CMV-seronegative. The CDR3 runs from the conserved cysteine through the conserved F or W. A D gene is named only where the DNA matches it firmly. Where a row states a size, it is once, few, many or the class of an expanded clone; other rows omit it.

TRBV27	TRBJ2-1	18	-	TRBD1	TGTGCCAGCAGTTTAGAGGGGAGGACAGGGGGCTCCTACAATGAGCAGTTCTTC	CASSLEGRTGGSYNEQFF
TRBV4-1	TRBJ1-6	17	-	-	TGCGCCAGCAGCCACTCAACCGGGACACGATATAATTCACCCCTCCACTTT	CASSHSTGTRYNSPLHF
TRBV4-2	TRBJ1-4	16	-	-	TGTGCCAGCAGCCAAGATATGGGGGCGACTAATGAAAAACTGTTTTTT	CASSQDMGATNEKLFF
TRBV7-9	TRBJ2-7	12	-	TRBD2	TGTGCCAGCAGCTTAGGCGGGGGGGAGCAGTACTTC	CASSLGGGEQYF
TRBV15	TRBJ1-6	16	-	-	TGTGCCACCAGCAGAGCCAGGGGCAACTTGAATTCACCCCTCCACTTT	CATSRARGNLNSPLHF
TRBV2	TRBJ1-1	13	few	-	TGTGCCAGCCGATACGGGGAGAACACTGAAGCTTTCTTT	CASRYGENTEAFF
TRBV27	TRBJ2-7	14	-	TRBD1	TGTGCCACAATTGGGGACAGCGGACCCTACGAGCAGTACTTC	CATIGDSGPYEQYF
TRBV5-1	TRBJ2-2	15	-	-	TGCGCCAGCAGCGGTGGGACAACCCCCACCGGGGAGCTGTTTTTT	CASSGGTTPTGELFF
TRBV7-2	TRBJ1-6	14	-	-	TGTGCCAGCAGCTACAGAGGGATTAATTCACCCCTCCACTTT	CASSYRGINSPLHF
TRBV5-4	TRBJ2-1	16	few	-	TGTGCCAGCAGCCCGCCGGGTAGCGGTTTCTACAATGAGCAGTTCTTC	CASSPPGSGFYNEQFF
TRBV29-1	TRBJ1-2	15	-	TRBD1	TGCAGCGTTGCCGACCCGGGACAGGGGAACTATGGCTACACCTTC	CSVADPGQGNYGYTF
TRBV4-1	TRBJ1-6	15	-	TRBD1	TGCGCCAGCAGCCATACAGGGGATTGGGATTCACCCCTCCACTTT	CASSHTGDWDSPLHF
TRBV29-1	TRBJ1-1	13	-	-	TGCAGCGTTGACGGGGAGGGCGGCACTGAAGCTTTCTTT	CSVDGEGGTEAFF
TRBV19	TRBJ1-5	14	-	TRBD1	TGTGCCAGTATTCCGGGACAGGGAGATCAGCCCCAGCATTTT	CASIPGQGDQPQHF
TRBV5-4	TRBJ2-5	16	-	-	TGTGCCAGCAGCTTGGGGCGACGGGGACATCGAGAGACCCAGTACTTC	CASSLGRRGHRETQYF
TRBV2	TRBJ1-2	11	-	-	TGTGCCAGCACTGTAGACTATGGCTACACCTTC	CASTVDYGYTF
TRBV19	TRBJ1-1	14	-	TRBD1	TGTGCCAGTAGTTTCATGGGACAGGGGTCTGAAGCTTTCTTT	CASSFMGQGSEAFF
TRBV30	TRBJ1-2	14	-	-	TGTGCCTGGTACCGTACAGGGATCTATTATGGCTACACCTTC	CAWYRTGIYYGYTF